This T cell receptor beta chain was identified during a study of cytomegalovirus exposure and HLA in healthy donors. About this clone itself: Its antigen is undetermined.

PCR was performed using 60 Vbeta and 13 Jbeta primers. Profiling relied on immunoSEQ multiplex PCR, and the TCRdb table lists in-frame clones only, not all of them. This sample carries around 190,000 clones, around 80% of them seen once, and the ten largest clones take more than 0.55%. General study findings and limits: A few chains tied to CMV proved CMV antigen-specific in vitro.

Sequences were obtained from PBMCs. This sequence originates from a woman aged 40 to 49 in good health and CMV-seronegative.

As DNA, the CDR3 is TGCAGCGGCATAACCGGGACGGAGGGAGTCGCTTTCTTT. Translating it yields CSGITGTEGVAFF. The rearrangement uses TRBV29-1 and TRBJ1-1, with D possibly being TRBD1 (5 bases). The germline V gene has CDR1 SQVTM and CDR2 ANQGSEA. V was trimmed by 7 bases and J by 11 bases, leaving 23 bases between them. The CDR3 has 13 residues.